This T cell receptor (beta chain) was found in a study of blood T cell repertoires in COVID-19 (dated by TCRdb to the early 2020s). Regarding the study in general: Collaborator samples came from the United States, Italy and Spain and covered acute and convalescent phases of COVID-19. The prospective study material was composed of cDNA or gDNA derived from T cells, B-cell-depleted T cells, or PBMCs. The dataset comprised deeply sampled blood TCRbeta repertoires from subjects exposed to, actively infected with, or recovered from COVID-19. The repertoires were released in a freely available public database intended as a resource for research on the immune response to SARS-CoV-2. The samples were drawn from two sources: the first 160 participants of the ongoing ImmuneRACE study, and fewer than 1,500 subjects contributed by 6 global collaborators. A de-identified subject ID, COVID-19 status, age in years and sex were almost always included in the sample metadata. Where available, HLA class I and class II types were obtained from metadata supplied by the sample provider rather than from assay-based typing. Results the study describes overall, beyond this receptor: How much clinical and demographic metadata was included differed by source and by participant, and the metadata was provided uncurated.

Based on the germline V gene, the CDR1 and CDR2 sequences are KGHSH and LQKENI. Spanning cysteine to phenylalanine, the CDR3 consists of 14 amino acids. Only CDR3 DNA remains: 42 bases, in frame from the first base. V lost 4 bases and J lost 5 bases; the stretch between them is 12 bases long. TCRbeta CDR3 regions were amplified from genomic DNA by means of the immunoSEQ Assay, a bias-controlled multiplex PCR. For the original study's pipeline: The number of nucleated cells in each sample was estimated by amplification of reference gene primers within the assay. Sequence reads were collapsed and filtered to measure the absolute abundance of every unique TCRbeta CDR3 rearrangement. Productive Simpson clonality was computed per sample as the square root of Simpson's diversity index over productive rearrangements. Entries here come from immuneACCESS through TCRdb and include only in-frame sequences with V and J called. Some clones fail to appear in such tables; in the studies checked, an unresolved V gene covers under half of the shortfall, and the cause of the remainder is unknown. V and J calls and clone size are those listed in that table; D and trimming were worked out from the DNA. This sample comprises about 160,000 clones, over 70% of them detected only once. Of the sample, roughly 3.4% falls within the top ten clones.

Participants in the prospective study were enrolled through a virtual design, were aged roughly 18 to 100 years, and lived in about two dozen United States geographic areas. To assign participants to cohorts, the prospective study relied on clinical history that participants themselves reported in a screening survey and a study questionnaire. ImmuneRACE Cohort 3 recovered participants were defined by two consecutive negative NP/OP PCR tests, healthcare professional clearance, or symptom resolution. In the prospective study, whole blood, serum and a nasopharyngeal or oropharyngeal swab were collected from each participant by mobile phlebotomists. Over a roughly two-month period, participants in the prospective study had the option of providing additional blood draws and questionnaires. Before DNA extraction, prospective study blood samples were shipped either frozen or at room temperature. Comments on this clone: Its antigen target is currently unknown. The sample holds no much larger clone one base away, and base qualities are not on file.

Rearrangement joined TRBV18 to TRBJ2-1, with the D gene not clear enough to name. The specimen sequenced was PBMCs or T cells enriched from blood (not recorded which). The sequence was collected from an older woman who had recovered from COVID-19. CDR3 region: CASSLLLDDNEQFF. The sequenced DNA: TGTGCCAGCTCACTACTACTCGACGACAATGAGCAGTTCTTC.